A selection of T cell receptor beta chains follows, all from one sample in a study of beta chain features in type 1 diabetes. Using immunoSEQ multiplex PCR, the repertoire was profiled, and TCRdb retains in-frame clones only, with some absent. The sample lists about 160,000 clones, 6.5% to 8.5% occurring once. What was sequenced was central memory CD4+ T cells from blood. The receptor source for this set is a man aged 18 to 35 with type 1 diabetes. CDR3s include the opening cysteine and the closing phenylalanine or tryptophan. A D gene is named only where the DNA matches it firmly. Size values are once, few and many counts, or a class for expanded clones, and some rows have none.

V	D	J	size	DNA	CDR3
TRBV4-1	TRBD2	TRBJ2-2	few	TGCGCCAGCAGCCAAGATCGGCTAAAGCGGGGACCCGGGGAGCTGTTTTTT	CASSQDRLKRGPGELFF
TRBV30	.	TRBJ2-4	many	TGTGCCTGGAGGCAGGGGATGAAAAACATTCAGTACTTC	CAWRQGMKNIQYF
TRBV29-1	TRBD1	TRBJ1-3	.	TGCAGCGTTGAAGCACAGGGGGGAAACACCATATATTTT	CSVEAQGGNTIYF
TRBV18	TRBD1	TRBJ2-5	few	TGTGCCAGCTCACCAGGGACAGGGCAAGAGACCCAGTACTTC	CASSPGTGQETQYF
TRBV4-3	.	TRBJ2-3	few	TGCGCCAGCAGCCAAGGAGGGTCCCGTACAGATACGCAGTATTTT	CASSQGGSRTDTQYF
TRBV9	.	TRBJ2-1	.	TGTGCCAGCAGCGCAGACTCCGCCAGCTCCTACAATGAGCAGTTCTTC	CASSADSASSYNEQFF
TRBV7-2	TRBD1	TRBJ2-5	few	TGTGCCAGCAGCCTATGGGGGACAGGGCAAGAGACCCAGTACTTC	CASSLWGTGQETQYF
TRBV30	.	TRBJ1-6	.	TGTGCCTGGAGTGGAGAAGGGGGACATAATTCACCCCTCCACTTT	CAWSGEGGHNSPLHF
TRBV25-1	.	TRBJ1-2	.	TGTGCCAGCACCGGGGTTAACTATGGCTACACCTTC	CASTGVNYGYTF
TRBV10-3	.	TRBJ1-4	.	TGTGCCATCAGTGAGTCATTGCGGGGAAATGAAAAACTGTTTTTT	CAISESLRGNEKLFF
TRBV28	TRBD2	TRBJ2-7	.	TGTGCCAGCAGTTACCTCCTCACTAGCGGGAGGGCGGGCGAGCAGTACTTC	CASSYLLTSGRAGEQYF
TRBV7-2	.	TRBJ2-5	.	TGTGCCAGCAGCCGGTACCAAGAGACCCAGTACTTC	CASSRYQETQYF
TRBV29-1	.	TRBJ2-3	.	TGCAGCGCGGGGGAGAGCACAGATACGCAGTATTTT	CSAGESTDTQYF
TRBV7-9	TRBD2	TRBJ2-3	few	TGTGCCAGCAGCCCGACTAGCGGGGGGGGAGATACGCAGTATTTT	CASSPTSGGGDTQYF
TRBV30	.	TRBJ1-1	few	TGTGCCTGGAGGGAAACGCCAACGAGGAGGGCCGCGAACACTGAAGCTTTCTTT	CAWRETPTRRAANTEAFF
TRBV4-3	TRBD1	TRBJ2-1	.	TGCGCCAGCAGCCAAGAATGGGACAGCGATGAGCAGTTCTTC	CASSQEWDSDEQFF
TRBV19	.	TRBJ2-1	few	TGTGCCAGTAGTGTCACCGGGACACCCCATGAGCAGTTCTTC	CASSVTGTPHEQFF
TRBV7-9	TRBD1	TRBJ1-1	few	TGTGCCAGCAGACAGGGGGTAGACATGAACACTGAAGCTTTCTTT	CASRQGVDMNTEAFF
TRBV29-1	TRBD1	TRBJ2-1	many	TGCAGCGCACCCAAACCGGGGACAGACTCATACAATGAGCAGTTCTTC	CSAPKPGTDSYNEQFF
TRBV25-1	TRBD2	TRBJ2-1	few	TGTGCCAGCAAAGAGGCGGGACTAGAGTACAATGAGCAGTTCTTC	CASKEAGLEYNEQFF
TRBV5-1	.	TRBJ2-6	.	TGCGCCACCGGCGAACAGGGACCCTCTGGGGCCAACGTCCTGACTTTC	CATGEQGPSGANVLTF
TRBV5-1	TRBD2	TRBJ2-1	.	TGCGCCAGCAGCTTGGCACCTAGCGGGGGGGCCTACAATGAGCAGTTCTTC	CASSLAPSGGAYNEQFF
TRBV23-1	TRBD1	TRBJ2-6	few	TGCGCCAGCAGTCAGGGGGACAGGGGGATTTTACCCCACTCTGGGGCCAACGTCCTGACTTTC	CASSQGDRGILPHSGANVLTF
TRBV11-2	TRBD2	TRBJ2-7	few	TGTGCCAGCAGCATACTGGGGACTAGCGGTTCCTACGAGCAGTACTTC	CASSILGTSGSYEQYF
TRBV23-1	.	TRBJ1-1	few	TGCGCCAGCAGACATAAAGCCGGACAGTTCTCTGAAGCTTTCTTT	CASRHKAGQFSEAFF
TRBV7-2	.	TRBJ2-3	few	TGTGCCAGCAGCTCTAACCCCAATACAGATACGCAGTATTTT	CASSSNPNTDTQYF
TRBV7-2	.	TRBJ2-5	.	TGTGCCAGCAGCTTAACTAGAGGGGAGACCCAGTACTTC	CASSLTRGETQYF
TRBV7-2	.	TRBJ2-3	many	TGTGCCAGCACCAAACTCGGGGGTGACCCTAGCACAGATACGCAGTATTTT	CASTKLGGDPSTDTQYF
TRBV7-2	.	TRBJ2-1	few	TGTGCCAGCAGCTTAAGGACAACAAGCAATGAGCAGTTCTTC	CASSLRTTSNEQFF
TRBV5-1	.	TRBJ2-1	.	TGCGCCAGCAGCTTGGGACTAGTTGGTGGGCAGTTCTTC	CASSLGLVGGQFF
TRBV2	.	TRBJ2-3	few	TGTGCCAGCAGTGTAAGTCGGGATACGCAGTATTTT	CASSVSRDTQYF
TRBV19	.	TRBJ2-7	.	TGTGCCAGTAAGGACCAAGGGAGGTCCGACTACGAGCAGTACTTC	CASKDQGRSDYEQYF
TRBV11-2	.	TRBJ2-1	.	TGTGCCAGCAGCTTACAGCTAGCGTCTAATGAGCAGTTCTTC	CASSLQLASNEQFF
TRBV7-9	.	TRBJ2-5	many	TGTGCCAGCAGCCGGGAACGACGCGAGACCCAGTACTTC	CASSRERRETQYF
TRBV28	.	TRBJ1-3	many	TGTGCCAGCGGTCCGGGACACTCCACCGGAAACACCATATATTTT	CASGPGHSTGNTIYF
TRBV28	TRBD1	TRBJ1-3	.	TGTGCCAGCAGTTTGGCAGGGGGCGAGAACACCATATATTTT	CASSLAGGENTIYF
TRBV29-1	.	TRBJ2-2	few	TGCAGCGTTGCAATCCCAACTACAACCGGGGAGCTGTTTTTT	CSVAIPTTTGELFF
TRBV28	TRBD2	TRBJ2-1	many	TGTGCCAGCAGTTTATCTCCGGCTAGCGGGTATCTGAGGGATGAGCAGTTCTTC	CASSLSPASGYLRDEQFF
TRBV29-1	.	TRBJ1-1	.	TGCAGCGTTGTGGCAGGGTGGGGCATGAACACTGAAGCTTTCTTT	CSVVAGWGMNTEAFF
TRBV19	TRBD2	TRBJ2-7	.	TGTGCCAGTAGTTATTCGGGAGGTGCCTACGAGCAGTACTTC	CASSYSGGAYEQYF
TRBV6-5	.	TRBJ2-6	few	TGTGCCAGCACCTTAAGGGGTGCTGGGGCCAACGTCCTGACTTTC	CASTLRGAGANVLTF
TRBV18	.	TRBJ2-5	few	TGTGCCAGCTCTCGGGGAGCCGACCAAGAGACCCAGTACTTC	CASSRGADQETQYF
TRBV5-4	.	TRBJ1-4	.	TGTGCCAGCAGCTTGTATCAGGATGAAAAACTGTTTTTT	CASSLYQDEKLFF
TRBV19	.	TRBJ2-7	few	TGTGCCAGTAGCCCTCTATCCTACTCCTACGAGCAGTACTTC	CASSPLSYSYEQYF
TRBV11-3	.	TRBJ2-6	few	TGTGCAACAGGGTCCAACGTCCTGACTTTC	CATGSNVLTF
TRBV28	TRBD2	TRBJ2-3	few	TGTGCCAGCAGTTTGCTAGCGGGGGGCCGGGCAGATACGCAGTATTTT	CASSLLAGGRADTQYF
TRBV18	.	TRBJ1-1	few	TGTGCCACCTCCTCGGCAGGGATGAACACTGAAGCTTTCTTT	CATSSAGMNTEAFF
TRBV7-8	.	TRBJ2-1	few	TGTGCCAGCAGCTTATCTAGCAGCAATGAGCAGTTCTTC	CASSLSSSNEQFF
TRBV13	TRBD2	TRBJ2-3	few	TGTGCCAGCAGCTCCGGGACTAGCGGGGGTGCAGATACGCAGTATTTT	CASSSGTSGGADTQYF
TRBV5-6	.	TRBJ2-7	.	TGTGCCAGCAGCTCCCCTGTGGCAGGAGGGAACGAGCAGTACTTC	CASSSPVAGGNEQYF
TRBV28	TRBD1	TRBJ1-2	few	TGTGCCAGCAGTTTATTGGGCCAGGGGGAACTTGAGGGCTACACCTTC	CASSLLGQGELEGYTF
TRBV7-2	TRBD2	TRBJ2-7	.	TGTGCCAGCAGCGCAGGTGGGGGGGGCTACGAGCAGTACTTC	CASSAGGGGYEQYF
TRBV7-2	TRBD2	TRBJ2-1	.	TGTGCCAGCAGCTTAGAGACGGGTAGGCGGGGGGGCCGTTCGCAGTTCTTC	CASSLETGRRGGRSQFF
TRBV7-9	.	TRBJ1-2	.	TGTGCCAGCAGCCCCACGGAGGGCGCGGGCTACACCTTC	CASSPTEGAGYTF
TRBV21-1	.	TRBJ1-6	many	TGTGCCAGCAGCAAATGGGCCGGGAGGGTAAGATCACCCCTCCACTTT	CASSKWAGRVRSPLHF
TRBV14	.	TRBJ1-2	.	TGTGCCAGCAGCCAAGGGCAGGCTTATGGCTACACCTTC	CASSQGQAYGYTF
TRBV14	.	TRBJ2-1	.	TGTGCCAGCAGCCAAGGCACAGGGACCCCCCAGTTCTTC	CASSQGTGTPQFF
TRBV21-1	.	TRBJ2-1	.	TGTGCCAGCATTGGGCGGGGGGACCCCTACAATGAGCAGTTCTTC	CASIGRGDPYNEQFF
TRBV14	.	TRBJ1-1	.	TGTGCCAGCAGCCAAGTCAGGCTTAGCACTGAAGCTTTCTTT	CASSQVRLSTEAFF
TRBV5-4	TRBD1	TRBJ2-1	.	TGTGCCAGCAGCTTAGGGACAGAGCAAGATGAGCAGTTCTTC	CASSLGTEQDEQFF